This T cell receptor beta chain was documented in a study of T cell responses to AZD1222 COVID-19 vaccine. Findings and caveats of the study: Reportedly, nearly half the spike-specific TCRs target unmutated variant regions.

CDR3 length: 15 amino acids. Germline-derived CDR1 and CDR2 are WSHSY and SAAADI. The V end was cut by 4 bases, the J end by 0 bases, with 12 bases between. Comment on this clone: Its matching antigen is unknown.

TCRdb keeps only in-frame clones here, not all; method: immunoSEQ multiplex PCR. The sample lists about 120,000 clones; approximately 90% were seen once. This sample comprised peripheral blood, obtained on day 0 of AZD1222 vaccination. The rearrangement links TRBV10-2 to TRBJ1-1, with D possibly being TRBD1 (6 bases). This sequence originates from an adult in good health. CDR3 sequence: CASSGSGHLNTEAFF. In DNA, the CDR3 is TGCGCCAGCAGTGGATCGGGACACTTGAACACTGAAGCTTTCTTT.